This entry lists 3 T cell receptor beta chains sequenced from one sample in a study of cytomegalovirus exposure and HLA in healthy donors. PCR used 60 Vbeta primers and 13 Jbeta primers. The method was immunoSEQ multiplex PCR; TCRdb's version includes in-frame clones alone and lacks a portion of them. Of around 140,000 clones in the sample, about 74% were seen once. Sequencing was carried out using PBMCs. The source of these receptors is a male donor in good health and CMV-seronegative.

The chain joins TRBV2 to TRBJ1-1; D is uncertain. The CDR3 has 10 residues. Trimming cost V 5 bases and J 10 bases, with 8 bases left between them. The germline gives CDR1 SNHLY, CDR2 FYNNEI. CDR3 residues: CASSLIRAFF. As DNA, the CDR3 is TGTGCCAGCAGTCTAATTAGAGCTTTCTTT.

This chain links TRBV6-1 with TRBJ1-5; 8 nucleotides match TRBD1. From germline, CDR1 is MNHNS and CDR2 SASEGT. This CDR3 has 14 amino acids. J gave up 9 bases and V 5 bases, and 9 bases lay outside the gene matches. The CDR3 region has the DNA TGTGCCAGCAGTCAAGGGACAGGCTATTGGCCCCAGCATTTT. Its protein product is CASSQGTGYWPQHF.

The J gene is TRBJ2-7, the V gene TRBV6-5; TRBD2 aligns across 9 bases. Germline assignment: CDR1 MNHEY and CDR2 SVGAGI. The ends lost 7 bases at V and 6 bases at J; junction bases unmatched: 7. There are 13 residues in the CDR3. DNA of the CDR3: TGTGCCAGCACGAGTAGCGGGGGAGTCGAGCAGTACTTC. It specifies CASTSSGGVEQYF.